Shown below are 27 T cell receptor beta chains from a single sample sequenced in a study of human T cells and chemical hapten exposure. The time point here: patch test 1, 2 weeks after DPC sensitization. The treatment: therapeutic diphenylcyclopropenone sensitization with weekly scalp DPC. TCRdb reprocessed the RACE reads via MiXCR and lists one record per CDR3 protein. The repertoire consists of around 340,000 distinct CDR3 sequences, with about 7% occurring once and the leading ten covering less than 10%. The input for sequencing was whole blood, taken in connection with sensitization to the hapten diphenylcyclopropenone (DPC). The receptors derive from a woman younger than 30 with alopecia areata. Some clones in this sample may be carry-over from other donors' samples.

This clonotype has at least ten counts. The CDR3 nucleotides read TGTGCCAGCCGGGGAACAGTCTCTGGAAACACCATATATTTT. It yields the protein CASRGTVSGNTIYF. This chain uses TRBV12-3 or TRBV12-4 with TRBJ1-3; D ambiguous. V lost 8 bases, J lost 0 bases, and 11 bases lay in between. CDR3 length equals 14 residues.

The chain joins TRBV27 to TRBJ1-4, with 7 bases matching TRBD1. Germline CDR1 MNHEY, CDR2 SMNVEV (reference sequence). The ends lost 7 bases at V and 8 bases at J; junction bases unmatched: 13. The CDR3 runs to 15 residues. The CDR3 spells CASTLQGGLGEKLFF. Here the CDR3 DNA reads TGTGCCAGCACCCTCCAGGGGGGGCTAGGGGAAAAACTGTTTTTT.

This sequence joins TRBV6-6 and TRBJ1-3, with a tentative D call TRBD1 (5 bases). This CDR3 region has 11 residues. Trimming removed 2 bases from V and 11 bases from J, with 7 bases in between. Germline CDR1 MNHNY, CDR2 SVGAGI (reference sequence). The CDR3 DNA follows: TGTGCCAGCAGTTACAGGGGCTCCATATATTTT. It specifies CASSYRGSIYF.

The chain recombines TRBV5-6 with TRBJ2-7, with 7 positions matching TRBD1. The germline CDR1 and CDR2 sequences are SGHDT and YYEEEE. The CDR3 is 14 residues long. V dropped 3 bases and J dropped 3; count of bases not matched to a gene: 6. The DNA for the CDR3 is TGTGCCAGCAGCTCGGGACAGTCTAACTACGAGCAGTACTTC. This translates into CASSSGQSNYEQYF. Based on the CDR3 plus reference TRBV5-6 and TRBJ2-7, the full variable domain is DAGVTQSPTHLIKTRGQQVTLRCSPKSGHDTVSWYQQALGQGPQFIFQYYEEEERQRGNFPDRFSGHQFPNYSSELNVNALLLGDSALYLCASSSGQSNYEQYFGPGTRLTVT.

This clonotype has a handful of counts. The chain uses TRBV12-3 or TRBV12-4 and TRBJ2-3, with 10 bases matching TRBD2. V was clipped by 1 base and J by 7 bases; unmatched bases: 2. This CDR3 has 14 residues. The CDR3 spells CASSLGTSGNTQYF. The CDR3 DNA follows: TGTGCCAGCAGTTTAGGGACTAGCGGAAATACGCAGTATTTT.

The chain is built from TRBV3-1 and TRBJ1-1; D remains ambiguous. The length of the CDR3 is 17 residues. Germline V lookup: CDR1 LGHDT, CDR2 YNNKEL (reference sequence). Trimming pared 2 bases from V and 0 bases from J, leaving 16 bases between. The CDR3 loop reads CASSQTPSSVLNTEAFF. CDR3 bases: TGTGCCAGCAGCCAAACCCCTTCTTCGGTCTTGAACACTGAAGCTTTCTTT.

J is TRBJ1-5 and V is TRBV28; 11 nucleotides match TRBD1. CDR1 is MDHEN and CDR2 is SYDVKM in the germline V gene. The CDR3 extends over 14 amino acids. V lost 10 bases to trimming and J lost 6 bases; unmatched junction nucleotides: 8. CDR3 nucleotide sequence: TGTGCCACCGAGGACAGGGGGCTTGGTCAGCCCCAGCATTTT. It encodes CATEDRGLGQPQHF.

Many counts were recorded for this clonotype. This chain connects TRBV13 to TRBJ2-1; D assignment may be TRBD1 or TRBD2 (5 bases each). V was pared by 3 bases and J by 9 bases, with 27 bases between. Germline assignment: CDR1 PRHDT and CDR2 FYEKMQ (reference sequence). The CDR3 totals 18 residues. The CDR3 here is CASSLGLEGYNRPGEQFF. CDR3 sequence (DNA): TGTGCCAGCAGCTTGGGTCTTGAGGGGTATAATAGACCGGGTGAGCAGTTCTTC.

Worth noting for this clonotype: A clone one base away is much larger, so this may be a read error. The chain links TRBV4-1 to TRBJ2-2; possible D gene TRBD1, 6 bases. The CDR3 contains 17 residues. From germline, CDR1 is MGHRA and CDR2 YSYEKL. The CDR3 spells CTSSQERTDRNTGELFF. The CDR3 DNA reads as TGCACCAGCAGCCAAGAGCGGACAGATCGGAACACCGGGGAGCTGTTTTTT.

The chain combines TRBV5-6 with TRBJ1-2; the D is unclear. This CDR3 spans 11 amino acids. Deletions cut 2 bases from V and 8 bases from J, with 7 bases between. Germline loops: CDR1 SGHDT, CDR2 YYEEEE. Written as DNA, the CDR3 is TGTGCCAGCAGCTTATTGAGCGGCTACACCTTC. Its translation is CASSLLSGYTF.

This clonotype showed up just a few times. The CDR3 DNA reads as TGTGCCAGCAGCCCCGGACAGGGAATGTCCTACGAGCAGTACTTC. Amino acids: CASSPGQGMSYEQYF. J is TRBJ2-7 and V is TRBV7-2; 8 nucleotides line up with TRBD1. Trimming at V came to 5 bases and at J to 1 base, leaving 7 bases not matched to a gene. Germline values: CDR1 SGHTA, CDR2 FQGNSA. CDR3 size: 15 residues.

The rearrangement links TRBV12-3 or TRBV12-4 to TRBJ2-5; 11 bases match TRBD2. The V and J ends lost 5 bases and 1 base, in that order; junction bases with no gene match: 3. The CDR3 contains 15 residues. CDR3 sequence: CASSIGLAGQETQYF. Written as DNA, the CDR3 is TGTGCCAGCAGTATAGGACTAGCGGGCCAAGAGACCCAGTACTTC.

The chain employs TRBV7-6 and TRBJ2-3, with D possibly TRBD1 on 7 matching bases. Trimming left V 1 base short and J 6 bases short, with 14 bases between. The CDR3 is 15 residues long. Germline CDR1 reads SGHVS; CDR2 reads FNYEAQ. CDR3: CASSLGTGEADTQYF. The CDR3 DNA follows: TGTGCCAGCAGCTTAGGAACAGGGGAGGCGGATACGCAGTATTTT.

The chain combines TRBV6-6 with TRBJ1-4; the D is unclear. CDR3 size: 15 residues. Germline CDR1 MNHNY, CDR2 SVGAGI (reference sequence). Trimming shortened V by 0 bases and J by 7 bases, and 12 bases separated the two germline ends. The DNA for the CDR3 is TGTGCCAGCAGTTACTCGCATCCGGGGAGTGAAAAACTGTTTTTT. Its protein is CASSYSHPGSEKLFF.

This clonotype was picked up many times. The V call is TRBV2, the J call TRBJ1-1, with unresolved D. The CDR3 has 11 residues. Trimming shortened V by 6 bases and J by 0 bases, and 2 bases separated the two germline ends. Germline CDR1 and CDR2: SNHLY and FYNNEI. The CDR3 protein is CASRMNTEAFF. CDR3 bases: TGTGCCAGCAGAATGAACACTGAAGCTTTCTTT.

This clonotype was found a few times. CDR3 loop: CASSLIRVGTGELFF. CDR3 nucleotide sequence: TGTGCCAGCAGCCTAATAAGGGTCGGAACCGGGGAGCTGTTTTTT. The chain links TRBV11-2 to TRBJ2-2, with D unresolved. This CDR3 contains 15 residues. V shed 5 bases and J shed 5 bases, with 15 bases lying between them. In germline, CDR1 is SGHAT, CDR2 FQNNGV.

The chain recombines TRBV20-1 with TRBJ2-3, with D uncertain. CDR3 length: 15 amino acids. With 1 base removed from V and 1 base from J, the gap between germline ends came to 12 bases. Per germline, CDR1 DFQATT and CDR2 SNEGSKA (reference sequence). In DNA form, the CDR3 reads TGCAGTGCTAGAGTTTGGCAAGTCGGCACAGATACGCAGTATTTT. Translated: CSARVWQVGTDTQYF.

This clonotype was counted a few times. This chain's CDR3 is CASSREQRETQYF. For the CDR3, the DNA is TGCGCCAGCAGCCGAGAACAGCGGGAGACCCAGTACTTC. The genes are TRBV5-1 and TRBJ2-5; D is perhaps TRBD2 (5 bases). Trimming stripped 4 bases from V and 5 bases from J, with 12 bases between. Germline lookup yields CDR1 SGHRS and CDR2 YFSETQ. The CDR3 loop spans 13 amino acids.

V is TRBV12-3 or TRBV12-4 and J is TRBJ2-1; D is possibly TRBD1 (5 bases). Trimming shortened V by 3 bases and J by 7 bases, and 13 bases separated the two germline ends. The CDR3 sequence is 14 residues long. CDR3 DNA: TGTGCCAGCAGTTTGGCTTTTCAGGGTAATGAGCAGTTCTTC. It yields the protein CASSLAFQGNEQFF.

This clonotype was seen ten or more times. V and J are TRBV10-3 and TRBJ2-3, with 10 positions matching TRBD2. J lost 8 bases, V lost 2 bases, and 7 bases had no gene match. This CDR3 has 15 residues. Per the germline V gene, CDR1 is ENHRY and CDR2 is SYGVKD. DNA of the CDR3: TGTGCCATCAGTGAGACTAGCGGGGTAGAAGGTACGCAGTATTTT. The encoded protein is CAISETSGVEGTQYF.

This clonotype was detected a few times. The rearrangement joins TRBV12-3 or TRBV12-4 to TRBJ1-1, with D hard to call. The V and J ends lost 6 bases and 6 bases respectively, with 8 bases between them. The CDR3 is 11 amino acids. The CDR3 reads CASSELPEAFF. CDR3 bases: TGTGCCAGCAGCGAGCTCCCTGAAGCTTTCTTT.

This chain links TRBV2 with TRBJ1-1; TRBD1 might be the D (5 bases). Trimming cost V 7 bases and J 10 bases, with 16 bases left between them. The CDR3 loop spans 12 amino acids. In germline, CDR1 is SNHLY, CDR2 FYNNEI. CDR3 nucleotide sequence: TGTGCCAGCACATTGACAGACAATGTAGCTTTCTTT. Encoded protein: CASTLTDNVAFF.

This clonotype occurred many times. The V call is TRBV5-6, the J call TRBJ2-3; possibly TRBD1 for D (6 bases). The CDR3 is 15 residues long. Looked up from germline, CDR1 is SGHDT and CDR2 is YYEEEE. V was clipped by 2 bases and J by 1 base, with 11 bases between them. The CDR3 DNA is TGTGCCAGCAGCTTCGACAGGATCGGCACAGATACGCAGTATTTT. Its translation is CASSFDRIGTDTQYF.

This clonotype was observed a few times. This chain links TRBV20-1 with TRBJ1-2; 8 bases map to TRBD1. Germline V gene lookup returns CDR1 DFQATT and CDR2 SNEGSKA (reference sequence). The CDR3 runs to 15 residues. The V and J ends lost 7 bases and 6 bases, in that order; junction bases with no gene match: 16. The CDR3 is CSVLGQARGTDGYTF. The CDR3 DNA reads TGCAGTGTTCTGGGACAGGCGAGGGGTACAGATGGCTACACCTTC.

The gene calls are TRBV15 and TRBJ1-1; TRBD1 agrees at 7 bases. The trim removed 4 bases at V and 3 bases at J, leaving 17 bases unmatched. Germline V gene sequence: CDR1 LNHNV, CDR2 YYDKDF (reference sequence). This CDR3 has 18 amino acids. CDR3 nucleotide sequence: TGTGCCACCAGCACCCGACAGGGTCGTAGGGTAAGCGACACTGAAGCTTTCTTT. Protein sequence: CATSTRQGRRVSDTEAFF. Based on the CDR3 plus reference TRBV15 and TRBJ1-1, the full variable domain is DAMVIQNPRYQVTQFGKPVTLSCSQTLNHNVMYWYQQKSSQAPKLLFHYYDKDFNNEADTPDNFQSRRPNTSFCFLDIRSPGLGDTAMYLCATSTRQGRRVSDTEAFFGQGTRLTVV.

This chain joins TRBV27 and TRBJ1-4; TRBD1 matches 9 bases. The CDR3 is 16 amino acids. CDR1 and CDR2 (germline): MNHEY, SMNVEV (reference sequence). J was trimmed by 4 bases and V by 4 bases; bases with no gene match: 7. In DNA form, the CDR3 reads TGTGCCAGCAGTTCCGCTTGGACAGGGGATAATGAAAAACTGTTTTTT. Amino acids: CASSSAWTGDNEKLFF.

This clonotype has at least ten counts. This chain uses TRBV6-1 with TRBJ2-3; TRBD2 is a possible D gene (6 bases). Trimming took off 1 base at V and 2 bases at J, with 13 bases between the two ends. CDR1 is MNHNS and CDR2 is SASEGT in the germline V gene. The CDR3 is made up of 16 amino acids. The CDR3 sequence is CASSEVMGGYTDTQYF. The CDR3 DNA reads TGTGCCAGCAGTGAAGTTATGGGAGGCTACACAGATACGCAGTATTTT.